This T cell receptor (beta chain) was obtained from a study of shared clonotypes between healthy human individuals. This clone showed up just once. As yet, its antigen is unknown. Naivety among CD8 cells was defined by CD45RO negativity and positive CCR7 selection, thereby excluding terminally differentiated effector memory CD45RA+ cells. HIV-negative, healthy adults without recent acute infections or vaccinations were the donors. Germline lookup yields CDR1 MDHEN and CDR2 SYDVKM. The ends were cut back, 3 bases at V and 4 bases at J, with 3 bases in the middle. The CDR3 extends over 12 amino acids. Study-level results: Sharing across four donors was highest in naive CD4 (around 5%) and lowest in memory CD8 (around 0.4%). Among non-shared clonotypes, generation probabilities were lower than among those shared by all four donors.

Each sorted subset replicate got 200 ng genomic DNA, roughly 33,000 genomes. Measured with immunoSEQ multiplex PCR; TCRdb has only the in-frame clones, and not every one. The top ten hold 0.85% to 1.3% of the sample, which has some 2.1 million clones, less than 95% seen once. This receptor was identified in a man aged 18 to 30 in good health. This sequence joins TRBV28 and TRBJ1-4; no reliable D call. The sample comprised naive CD8+ T cells sorted from blood. This chain's CDR3 is CASSFSNEKLFF. The CDR3 DNA reads TGTGCCAGCAGTTTCAGTAATGAAAAACTGTTTTTT.